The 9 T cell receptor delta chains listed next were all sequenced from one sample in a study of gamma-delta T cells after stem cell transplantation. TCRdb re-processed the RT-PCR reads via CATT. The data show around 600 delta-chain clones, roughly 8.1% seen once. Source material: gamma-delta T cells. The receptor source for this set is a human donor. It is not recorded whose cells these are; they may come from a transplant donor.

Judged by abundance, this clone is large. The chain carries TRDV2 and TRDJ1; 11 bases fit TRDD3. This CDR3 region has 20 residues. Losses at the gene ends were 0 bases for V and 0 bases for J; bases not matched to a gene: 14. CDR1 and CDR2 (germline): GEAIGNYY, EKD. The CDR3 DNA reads TGTGCCTGTGACACCGTGGTGGGGGATACGTCAAAAGTTTACACCGATAAACTCATCTTT. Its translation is CACDTVVGDTSKVYTDKLIF.

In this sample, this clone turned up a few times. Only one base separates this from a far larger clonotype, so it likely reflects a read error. CDR3 region: CALGRGLGVAQLFF. The CDR3 nucleotides read TGTGCTCTTGGCCGGGGGCTAGGAGTAGCACAACTCTTCTTT. The V call is TRDV1, the J call TRDJ2, with D perhaps matching TRDD3 (5 bases). V was trimmed by 6 bases and J by 7 bases, leaving 15 bases between them. The CDR3 sequence is 14 residues long. Germline CDR1 TSWWSYY, CDR2 QGS.

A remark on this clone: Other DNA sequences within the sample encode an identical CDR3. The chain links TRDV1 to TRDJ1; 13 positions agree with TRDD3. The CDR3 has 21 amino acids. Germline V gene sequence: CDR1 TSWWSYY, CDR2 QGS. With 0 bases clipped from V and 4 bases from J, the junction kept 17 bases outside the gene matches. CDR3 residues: CALGELRNPTGGYESSDKLIF. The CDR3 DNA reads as TGTGCTCTTGGGGAACTGAGAAATCCCACTGGGGGATACGAGAGCAGCGATAAACTCATCTTT.

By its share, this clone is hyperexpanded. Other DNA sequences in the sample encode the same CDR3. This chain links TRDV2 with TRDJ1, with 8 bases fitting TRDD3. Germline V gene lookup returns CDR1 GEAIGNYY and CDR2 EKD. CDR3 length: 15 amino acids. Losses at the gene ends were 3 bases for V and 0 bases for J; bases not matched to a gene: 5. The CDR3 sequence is CACDRLGGYTDKLIF. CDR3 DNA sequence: TGTGCCTGTGACCGACTGGGGGGCTACACCGATAAACTCATCTTT.

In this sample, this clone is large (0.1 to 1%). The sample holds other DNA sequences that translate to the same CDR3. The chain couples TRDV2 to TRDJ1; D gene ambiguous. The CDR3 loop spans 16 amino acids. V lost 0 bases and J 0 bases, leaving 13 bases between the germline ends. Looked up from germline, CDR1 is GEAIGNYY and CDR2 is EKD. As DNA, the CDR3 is TGTGCCTGTGACACCCTGGTGGCATCGTACACCGATAAACTCATCTTT. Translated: CACDTLVASYTDKLIF.

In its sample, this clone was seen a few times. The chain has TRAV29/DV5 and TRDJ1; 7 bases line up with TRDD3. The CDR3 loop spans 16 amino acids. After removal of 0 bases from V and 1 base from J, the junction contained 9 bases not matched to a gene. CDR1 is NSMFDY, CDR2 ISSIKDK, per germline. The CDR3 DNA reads TGTGCAGCAAGCGCGCGGGCTGGGGGTGGCACCGATAAACTCATCTTT. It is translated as CAASARAGGGTDKLIF.

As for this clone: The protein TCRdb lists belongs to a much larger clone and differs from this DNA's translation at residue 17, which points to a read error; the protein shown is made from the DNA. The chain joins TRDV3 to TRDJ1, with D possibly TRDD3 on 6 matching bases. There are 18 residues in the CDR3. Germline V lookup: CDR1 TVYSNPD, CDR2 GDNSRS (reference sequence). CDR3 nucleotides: TGTGCCTTTCCCGCCCCGGTCAATGCCTGGGGTGACACCGATAAACTCACCTTT. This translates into CAFPAPVNAWGDTDKLTF.

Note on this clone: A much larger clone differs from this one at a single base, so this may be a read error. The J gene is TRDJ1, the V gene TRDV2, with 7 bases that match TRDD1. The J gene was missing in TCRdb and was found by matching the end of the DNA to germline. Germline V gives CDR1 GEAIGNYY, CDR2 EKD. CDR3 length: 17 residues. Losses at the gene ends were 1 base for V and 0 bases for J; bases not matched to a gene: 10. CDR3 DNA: TGTGCCTGTGACACGGCAGGACGAAATAGGTACACCGATAAACTCATCTTT. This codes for CACDTAGRNRYTDKLIF.

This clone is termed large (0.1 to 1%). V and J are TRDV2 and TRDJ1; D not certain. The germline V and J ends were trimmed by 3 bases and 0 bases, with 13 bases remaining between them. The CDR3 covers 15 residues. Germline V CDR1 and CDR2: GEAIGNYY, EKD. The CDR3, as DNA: TGTGCCTGTGACTCACTTTTGAGCTACACCGATAAACTCATCTTT. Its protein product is CACDSLLSYTDKLIF.